Below, 27 T cell receptor beta chains from the same sample are listed, as sequenced in a study of T cells in Graves' hyperthyroidism and ophthalmopathy. RNA transcripts were the template for amplifying TCR beta CDR3 regions. HTBI primers were employed in a first-round RT-PCR of the TCR CDR3. TCRdb fed the multiplex PCR reads into MiXCR, producing one record per CDR3 protein. The sample lists about 610,000 distinct CDR3 sequences, about half occurring once. The sample comprised peripheral blood or thyroid tissue (not recorded which). The receptors derive from a woman aged 18-29 years with Graves' hyperthyroidism.

The rearrangement uses TRBV20-1 and TRBJ2-2; TRBD2 aligns across 12 bases. The CDR3 extends over 16 amino acids. CDR1 DFQATT and CDR2 SNEGSKA come from the germline V gene (reference sequence). Trimming took 1 base from V and 4 from J; bases not matched to a gene: 4. The CDR3 DNA follows: TGCAGTGCTAGAGCATCTAGCGGGAGGGCCACCGGGGAGCTGTTTTTT. This translates into CSARASSGRATGELFF.

This chain uses TRBV12-3 or TRBV12-4 with TRBJ2-5, with TRBD1 matching over 10 bases. The CDR3 is 15 amino acids. V lost 4 bases and J lost 5; bases outside the gene matches: 7. The CDR3 here is CASSSRQGARETQYF. Here the CDR3 DNA reads TGTGCCAGCAGTTCGAGACAGGGGGCGCGGGAGACCCAGTACTTC.

The rearrangement links TRBV5-1 to TRBJ1-1; D is undetermined. The CDR3 runs 11 residues. V was trimmed by 4 bases and J by 7 bases, leaving 8 bases between them. CDR1 SGHRS and CDR2 YFSETQ come from the germline V gene. The CDR3 region is CASSPLSEAFF. CDR3 DNA: TGCGCCAGCAGCCCCCTCAGTGAAGCTTTCTTT.

This clonotype was picked up many times. This chain uses TRBV10-3 with TRBJ1-1, with D hard to call. Germline V CDR1 and CDR2: ENHRY, SYGVKD. Trimming pared 11 bases from V and 6 bases from J, leaving 16 bases between. This CDR3 spans 12 amino acids. CDR3 DNA sequence: TGTGCCGCAAGGACGGGGAAGTCTGAAGCTTTCTTT. The encoded protein is CAARTGKSEAFF.

This chain uses TRBV24-1 with TRBJ1-5, with 9 bases lining up with TRBD1. Germline CDR1 KGHDR, CDR2 SFDVKD. This CDR3 region has 15 residues. V lost 9 bases to trimming and J lost 7 bases; unmatched junction nucleotides: 12. The CDR3 sequence: CATQGQGMSEQPQHF. CDR3 coding DNA: TGTGCCACCCAAGGACAGGGGATGAGTGAGCAGCCCCAGCATTTT.

On this clonotype itself: Since a much larger clone is just one base distant, this may be a read error. This chain joins TRBV7-6 and TRBJ2-7; TRBD2 agrees at 7 bases. CDR1 is SGHVS, CDR2 FNYEAQ, per germline. CDR3 length: 14 residues. CDR3 in amino acids: CACSLGEGSYEQYF. The CDR3 bases are TGTGCCTGCAGCTTGGGGGAGGGGTCCTACGAGCAGTACTTC.

About this clonotype itself: This may stem from a read error, because a much larger clone lies one nucleotide away. The rearrangement links TRBV9 to TRBJ2-7; perhaps D is TRBD1 or TRBD2 (6 bases each). CDR1 SGDLS and CDR2 YYNGEE come from the germline V gene. The CDR3 extends over 13 amino acids. Trimming removed 0 bases at V and 5 bases at J, with 9 bases between. CDR3 protein: CASSVAGADEQYF. Written as DNA, the CDR3 is TGTGCCAGCAGCGTAGCGGGGGCCGACGAGCAGTACTTC.

This chain links TRBV29-1 with TRBJ1-2; tentatively, D is TRBD1 (5 bases). With 5 bases removed from V and 6 bases from J, the gap between germline ends came to 13 bases. The CDR3 is 12 residues long. Germline lookup yields CDR1 SQVTM and CDR2 ANQGSEA. The CDR3 DNA sequence: TGCAGCGTTAGGGCAGGGCAGGATGGCTACACCTTC. This translates into CSVRAGQDGYTF.

CDR3 DNA sequence: TGTGCCAGCAGTCGGGACTATCAACCTGACACCCACTACGAGCAGTACTTC. Translating it yields CASSRDYQPDTHYEQYF. J is TRBJ2-7 and V is TRBV7-9; 7 bases agree with TRBD2. The CDR3 runs 17 residues. CDR1 SEHNR and CDR2 FQNEAQ come from the germline V gene (reference sequence). Trimming took 6 bases from V and 3 from J; bases not matched to a gene: 17.

This clonotype occurred once. The junction shows a germline mismatch at one end, possibly a read error. The chain couples TRBV6-1 to TRBJ2-7; no clear D. Germline values: CDR1 MNHNS, CDR2 SASEGT. This CDR3 region has 13 residues. Here the CDR3 reads CASGDRAAYEQYF. The CDR3 DNA sequence: TGTGCCAGCGGTGATCGAGCAGCCTACGAGCAGTACTTC.

This clonotype was seen at least ten times. The chain recombines TRBV12-3 or TRBV12-4 with TRBJ2-7; no definite D call. CDR3 length: 12 residues. V dropped 6 bases and J dropped 5 bases, with 11 bases sitting between them. The DNA for the CDR3 is TGTGCCAGCAGCCCCGACTGGAACGAGCAGTACTTC. Its translation: CASSPDWNEQYF.

The chain joins TRBV29-1 to TRBJ1-6, with no clear D. Germline-derived CDR1 and CDR2 are SQVTM and ANQGSEA. The CDR3 is 10 residues long. V lost 8 bases, J lost 8 bases, and 7 bases lay in between. Here the CDR3 DNA reads TGCAGCCGACAACATTCACCCCTCCACTTT. This sequence encodes CSRQHSPLHF.

This clonotype showed up just a few times. The rearrangement links TRBV3-1 to TRBJ1-5; 7 positions agree with TRBD1. CDR1 is LGHDT and CDR2 is YNNKEL in the germline V gene (reference sequence). The CDR3 is 14 amino acids. V was clipped by 2 bases and J by 6 bases; unmatched bases: 4. The CDR3, as DNA: TGTGCCAGCAGCCAATTTAAGGGGGCTCAGCCCCAGCATTTT. It encodes CASSQFKGAQPQHF.

This chain joins TRBV4-3 and TRBJ2-7, with 7 bases fitting TRBD2. The V segment lost 2 bases and the J segment 2 bases; nucleotides outside the gene matches: 6. The CDR3 totals 15 residues. Germline V CDR1 and CDR2: LGHNA, YSLEER. CDR3 sequence (DNA): TGCGCCAGCAGCCAAAAAGAAGCGGGGACCTACGAGCAGTACTTC. As protein: CASSQKEAGTYEQYF.

This chain uses TRBV7-9 with TRBJ1-6, with a tentative D call TRBD1 (5 bases). Germline-derived CDR1 and CDR2 are SEHNR and FQNEAQ (reference sequence). The CDR3 loop spans 13 amino acids. Trimming removed 5 bases at V and 10 bases at J, with 12 bases between. CDR3 coding DNA: TGTGCCAGCAGCCACGGTGGGGACTCACCCCTCCACTTT. This codes for CASSHGGDSPLHF.

The chain joins TRBV30 to TRBJ1-1; D is perhaps TRBD1 (5 bases). CDR1 GTSNPN and CDR2 SVGIG come from the germline V gene (reference sequence). Trimming left V 4 bases short and J 3 bases short, with 9 bases between. The CDR3 extends over 12 amino acids. The CDR3 nucleotides read TGTGCCTGGAATAGACAGCACACTGAAGCTTTCTTT. The encoded protein is CAWNRQHTEAFF.

The chain recombines TRBV14 with TRBJ2-7; 13 bases map to TRBD2. The V gene end was trimmed by 2 bases and the J gene end by 5 bases; junction bases not matched to a gene: 3. The CDR3 loop spans 15 amino acids. Germline lookup yields CDR1 SGHDN and CDR2 FVKESK. For the CDR3, the DNA is TGTGCCAGCAGCCAAAGAGGGACTAGCGGGAACGAGCAGTACTTC. It translates to CASSQRGTSGNEQYF.

The chain joins TRBV29-1 to TRBJ1-5, with TRBD1 identical over 10 bases. This CDR3 has 15 residues. CDR1 and CDR2 (germline): SQVTM, ANQGSEA. Trimming cost V 7 bases and J 1 base; bases outside gene matches: 7. The CDR3 DNA reads as TGCAGCGCTAGACAGGGGGCAGAGAGCAATCAGCCCCAGCATTTT. Amino acid sequence: CSARQGAESNQPQHF.

In regard to this clonotype: The missing conserved phenylalanine or tryptophan at the end of this CDR3 makes a read error likely. The limits of the CDR3 on the DNA are not certain, so only TCRdb's listed CDR3 is given. The CDR3 region is CASSLARLAG. The V call is TRBV7-8, the J call TRBJ2-7; the table calls TRBD2, which could not be checked here. Per the germline V gene, CDR1 is SGHVS and CDR2 is FQNEAQ. The length of the CDR3 is 10 amino acids, counting both ends.

The chain is built from TRBV11-2 and TRBJ2-1; no definite D call. Trimming shortened V by 7 bases and J by 0 bases, and 13 bases separated the two germline ends. The CDR3 spans 15 residues. CDR1 is SGHAT and CDR2 is FQNNGV in the germline V gene. Written as DNA, the CDR3 is TGTGCCAGCATCACCGGGTCAACCTCCTACAATGAGCAGTTCTTC. It yields the protein CASITGSTSYNEQFF.

This clonotype has just one count. The chain carries TRBV2 and TRBJ2-7; the match to TRBD2 covers 7 bases. This CDR3 contains 13 residues. The germline CDR1 and CDR2 sequences are SNHLY and FYNNEI. With 6 bases clipped from V and 3 bases from J, the junction kept 5 bases outside the gene matches. The CDR3 DNA reads as TGTGCCAGCAGAGCGGGGATTCTCTACGAGCAGTACTTC. It specifies CASRAGILYEQYF.

The V and J genes are TRBV24-1 and TRBJ2-5, with 14 bases that match TRBD2. After removal of 7 bases from V and 5 bases from J, the junction contained 8 bases not matched to a gene. CDR1 is KGHDR and CDR2 is SFDVKD in the germline V gene. The CDR3 is made up of 16 amino acids. CDR3 region: CATSKTSGGAGETQYF. CDR3 bases: TGTGCCACCAGCAAGACTAGCGGGGGGGCTGGGGAGACCCAGTACTTC.

This clonotype was seen at least ten times. J is TRBJ1-2 and V is TRBV7-2; D possibly corresponds to TRBD1 (5 bases). Trimming shortened V by 6 bases and J by 8 bases, and 13 bases separated the two germline ends. The CDR3 spans 12 residues. The germline gives CDR1 SGHTA, CDR2 FQGNSA. The CDR3 protein is CASSDRTKGYTF. For the CDR3, the DNA is TGTGCCAGCAGTGACCGGACAAAGGGCTACACCTTC.

The rearrangement links TRBV29-1 to TRBJ2-7, with 10 bases matching TRBD2. Germline V gene sequence: CDR1 SQVTM, CDR2 ANQGSEA. The CDR3 covers 15 residues. Trimming removed 0 bases from V and 7 bases from J; junction bases left unmatched: 9. CDR3 sequence: CSVEDQQREGPEQYF. DNA for the CDR3: TGCAGCGTTGAAGATCAGCAGCGGGAGGGCCCTGAGCAGTACTTC.

This clonotype was seen only once. The junction differs from germline at one of its ends, possibly a read error. The rearrangement links TRBV25-1 to TRBJ2-7, with unresolved D. The CDR3 consists of 14 residues. Germline V gene data show CDR1 as MGHDK and CDR2 as SYGVNS. CDR3 coding DNA: TGTGCCAGCAGTGAGTCTGGGTTCTCCTACAAGCAGTACTTC. This translates into CASSESGFSYKQYF.

As to this clonotype: Possible read error: a much larger clone is one base away. Lacking the conserved final phenylalanine or tryptophan, this CDR3 likely reflects a read error. The chain employs TRBV11-3 and TRBJ2-5, with D perhaps matching TRBD1 (5 bases). Trimming took off 5 bases at V and 5 bases at J, with 12 bases between the two ends. The CDR3 covers 13 residues. CDR1 and CDR2 from the germline V gene are SGHNT and YENEEA. This chain's CDR3 is CASSAWGRETQYL. CDR3 DNA sequence: TGTGCCAGCAGCGCCTGGGGCCGGGAGACCCAGTACCTC.

This clonotype showed up many times. The chain employs TRBV20-1 and TRBJ2-6; a possible D gene is TRBD2 (5 bases). Trimming removed 2 bases at V and 1 base at J, with 21 bases between. Germline CDR1 and CDR2: DFQATT and SNEGSKA (reference sequence). CDR3 length: 19 amino acids. The CDR3 reads CSARIPGTFGESGANVLTF. The CDR3 DNA reads as TGCAGTGCTAGAATTCCGGGAACCTTTGGGGAGTCTGGGGCCAACGTCCTGACTTTC.